This T cell receptor beta chain came from a study of control samples from healthy donors and cancer patients. The assay was immunoSEQ multiplex PCR, and TCRdb's table has in-frame clones only and misses some. The sample shows fewer than 200,000 clones, just over 85% of them seen only once. Sequencing used blood. The TCR comes from a woman aged 30 to 39 in good health.

The CDR3 bases are TGTGCCACCTACAGGGAGGGGACTGAAGCTTTCTTT. Translating gives CATYREGTEAFF. The gene calls are TRBV27 and TRBJ1-1; D possibly corresponds to TRBD1 (6 bases). The CDR3 consists of 12 residues. V was shortened by 10 bases and J by 5 bases, with 14 bases between the two germline ends. CDR1 is MNHEY, CDR2 SMNVEV, per germline (reference sequence).